This T cell receptor (beta chain) appears in the sequencing data of a study of blood T cells in healthy people across ages (dated by TCRdb to about 2015). Broadly, across the study: Template switching captured roughly one uniquely barcoded TCR beta cDNA molecule per two T cells in model experiments. Age-related changes in TCR beta repertoire diversity were measured in the study by deep sequencing normalized with unique cDNA molecular identifiers. Four age groups were formed from the donors: young (average roughly 15 years), middle-aged (approximately 42), aged (roughly 56) and long-lived (more than 75). Donors of different ages were randomly distributed across sequencing lanes to avoid experimental bias. The study analyzed two additional independent replicas of 1 million unique cDNA reads from the same blood draw for two donors, one aged 18 to 30 and one aged 80 or older. Broad study findings and their caveats: As age increased, observed TCR beta diversity per million T cells dropped in a roughly linear way, and a significant reduction was already evident by age roughly 36. Observed TCR beta diversity correlated strongly with the percentage of naive T cells measured by flow cytometry. Because the CMV infection status of the donors was unknown, age-related changes in expanded clonotypes may potentially have been confounded. Estimates of total diversity from one million sequenced T cells were regarded as lower bounds and underestimates. The long-lived group showed more naive CD4+ T cells, fewer expanded clones and increased TCR diversity than the aged group, suggesting age selection. Since profiling was done on bulk unsorted PBMCs, naive and antigen-experienced compartments could not be conclusively compared.

Donors were roughly 40 systemically healthy Caucasian individuals from Russia aged roughly 6 to 95 years. Approximately 9.3 milliliters of peripheral blood were drawn from each donor into EDTA-treated Vacutainer tubes. Ficoll-Paque density-gradient centrifugation was used to isolate PBMCs, with at least 6 million obtained per sample. Trizol reagent was used to extract total RNA from PBMCs, with at least 5.5 micrograms per sample. Naive CD45RAhigh/CD27high T cell percentages were measured by flow cytometry on a PBMC aliquot from every donor. The CDR3 has 15 amino acids, counting the end cysteine and phenylalanine. The sequence is cut down to CDR3 DNA, 45 bases in frame from base 1. Trimming removed 3 bases from V and 0 bases from J; the gene matches leave 5 bases unexplained. CDR1 and CDR2 were assigned from the germline V gene as SGHRS and YFSETQ. Comments on this clonotype: The antigen it recognizes is unknown. Base qualities are not at hand, and no much larger clone is one base apart.

Library preparation employed 5' RACE. The sequencer listed for this sample is Illumina HiSeq 2500. The second PCR ran for about 7 to 11 cycles and used a J-beta primer mix along with a sample-barcoded 5' primer. Each TCR beta cDNA molecule received a unique molecular identifier from a template-switch 5' adaptor carrying 12 random nucleotides. Each sample yielded at least 3 million CDR3-containing paired-end reads. First-strand cDNA synthesis was performed from all RNA using the Mint cDNA synthesis kit, with priming by a TRBC-specific oligonucleotide. Following uracil-DNA glycosylase treatment, all cDNA underwent a first 18-cycle PCR with the universal primers M1SS and BC2_uni_R. From the authors' description of their analysis: For normalization, 1 million high-quality reads were randomly selected from each sample, with every read carrying a distinct molecular identifier. Reads sharing molecular identifiers were discarded rather than binned into consensus sequences. CDR3 identification, clonotype clustering and error correction used MiTCR with a Q25 quality threshold and the strictest error-elimination algorithm. Lower-bound total TCR beta diversity was estimated with a nonparametric unseen species model using Euler transformation. The public reads were reanalyzed by TCRdb: fastp trimming at Q25, MiXCR alignment, in-frame beta chains only. For every CDR3 protein sequence, its rows merge into one entry that carries the most common genes and DNA. The V and J calls reflect TCRdb's pipeline rather than the authors' work. In this sample the table shows around 1,500,000 distinct CDR3 sequences, roughly 28% of which occur a single time. The ten most abundant clones make up around 7.7% of the sample.

The rearranged chain carries TRBV5-1 and TRBJ1-1; TRBD1 matches 7 bases in the middle. This TCR derives from a woman in her twenties or thirties in good health. Sequencing was performed on blood. The CDR3 protein: CASSWRDSLNTEAFF. The base sequence is TGCGCCAGCAGCTGGAGGGACAGCTTGAACACTGAAGCTTTCTTT. The reference TRBV5-1 and TRBJ1-1 proteins fill in what lies around the CDR3, so the full variable domain reads KAGVTQTPRYLIKTRGQQVTLSCSPISGHRSVSWYQQTPGQGLQFLFEYFSETQRNKGNFPGRFSGRQFSNSRSEMNVSTLELGDSALYLCASSWRDSLNTEAFFGQGTRLTVV.